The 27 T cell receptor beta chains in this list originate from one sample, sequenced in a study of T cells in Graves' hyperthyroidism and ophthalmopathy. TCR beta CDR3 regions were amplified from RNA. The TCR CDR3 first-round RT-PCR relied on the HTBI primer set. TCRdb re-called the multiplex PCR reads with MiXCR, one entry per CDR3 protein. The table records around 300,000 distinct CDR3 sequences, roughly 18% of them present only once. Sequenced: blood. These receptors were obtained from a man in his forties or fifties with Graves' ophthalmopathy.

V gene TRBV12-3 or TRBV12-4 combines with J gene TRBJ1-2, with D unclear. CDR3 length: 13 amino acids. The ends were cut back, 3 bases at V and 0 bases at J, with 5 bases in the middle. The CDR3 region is CASSFGANYGYTF. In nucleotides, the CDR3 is TGTGCCAGCAGTTTCGGGGCTAACTATGGCTACACCTTC.

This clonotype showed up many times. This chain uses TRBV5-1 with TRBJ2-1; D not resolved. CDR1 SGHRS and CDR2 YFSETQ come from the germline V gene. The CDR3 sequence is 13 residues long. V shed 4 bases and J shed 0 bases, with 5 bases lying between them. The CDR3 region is CASSQSSYNEQFF. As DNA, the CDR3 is TGCGCCAGCAGCCAGAGCTCCTACAATGAGCAGTTCTTC.

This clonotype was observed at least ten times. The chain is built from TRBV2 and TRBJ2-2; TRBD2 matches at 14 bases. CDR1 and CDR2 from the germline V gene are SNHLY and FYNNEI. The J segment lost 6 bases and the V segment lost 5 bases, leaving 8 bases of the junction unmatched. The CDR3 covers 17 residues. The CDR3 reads CASSPGTSGSRAGELFF. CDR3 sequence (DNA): TGTGCCAGCAGTCCCGGGACTAGCGGGAGCAGGGCCGGGGAGCTGTTTTTT. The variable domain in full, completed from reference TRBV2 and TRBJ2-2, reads EPEVTQTPSHQVTQMGQEVILRCVPISNHLYFYWYRQILGQKVEFLVSFYNNEISEKSEIFDDQFSVERPDGSNFTLKIRSTKLEDSAMYFCASSPGTSGSRAGELFFGEGSRLTVL.

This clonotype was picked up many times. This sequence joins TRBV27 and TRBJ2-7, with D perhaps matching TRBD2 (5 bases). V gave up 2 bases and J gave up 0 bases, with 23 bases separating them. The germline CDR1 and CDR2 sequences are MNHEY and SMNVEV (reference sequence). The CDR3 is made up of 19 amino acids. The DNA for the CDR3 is TGTGCCAGCAGTTTACGGGCCGGGATCGCCACCACCAGCTCCTACGAGCAGTACTTC. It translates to CASSLRAGIATTSSYEQYF.

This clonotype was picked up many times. CDR3 DNA: TGTGCCAGGGGAATAGGAGGCACCGGGGAGCTGTTTTTT. It is translated as CARGIGGTGELFF. The rearrangement joins TRBV2 to TRBJ2-2; TRBD2 is a possible D gene (5 bases). Trimming removed 9 bases at V and 4 bases at J, with 12 bases between. Germline V gene data show CDR1 as SNHLY and CDR2 as FYNNEI. The CDR3 runs to 13 residues. Full variable domain (remainder filled in from reference TRBV2 and TRBJ2-2): EPEVTQTPSHQVTQMGQEVILRCVPISNHLYFYWYRQILGQKVEFLVSFYNNEISEKSEIFDDQFSVERPDGSNFTLKIRSTKLEDSAMYFCARGIGGTGELFFGEGSRLTVL.

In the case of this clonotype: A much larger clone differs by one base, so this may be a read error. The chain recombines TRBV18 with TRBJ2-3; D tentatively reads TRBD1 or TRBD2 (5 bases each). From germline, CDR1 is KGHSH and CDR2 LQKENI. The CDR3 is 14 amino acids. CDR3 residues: CANSSWDSTDTQYF. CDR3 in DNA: TGTGCCAACTCATCCTGGGACAGCACAGATACGCAGTATTTT. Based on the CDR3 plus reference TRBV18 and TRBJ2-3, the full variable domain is NAGVMQNPRHLVRRRGQEARLRCSPMKGHSHVYWYRQLPEEGLKFMVYLQKENIIDESGMPKERFSAEFPKEGPSILRIQQVVRGDSAAYFCANSSWDSTDTQYFGPGTRLTVL.

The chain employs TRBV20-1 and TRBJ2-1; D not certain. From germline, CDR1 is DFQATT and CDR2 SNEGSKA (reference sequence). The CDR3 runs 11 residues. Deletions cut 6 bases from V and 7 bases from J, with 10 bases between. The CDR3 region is CSAPVVNEQFF. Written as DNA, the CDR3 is TGCAGTGCCCCGGTGGTGAATGAGCAGTTCTTC.

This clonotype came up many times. In nucleotides, the CDR3 is TGTGCCAGCAGCTTAGATAAGGGGGCATACAATGAGCAGTTCTTC. Its protein is CASSLDKGAYNEQFF. The V and J genes are TRBV11-3 and TRBJ2-1, with 7 bases aligning to TRBD1. V dropped 0 bases and J dropped 4; count of bases not matched to a gene: 3. This CDR3 has 15 residues. Germline CDR1 and CDR2: SGHNT and YENEEA.

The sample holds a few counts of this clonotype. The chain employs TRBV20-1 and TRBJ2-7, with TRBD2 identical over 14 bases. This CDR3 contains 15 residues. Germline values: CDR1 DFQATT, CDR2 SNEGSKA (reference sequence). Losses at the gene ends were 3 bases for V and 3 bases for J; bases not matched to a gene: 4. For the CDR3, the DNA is TGCAGTGCTAGCAGCGGGACTAGCGGGGGCTACGAGCAGTACTTC. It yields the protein CSASSGTSGGYEQYF.

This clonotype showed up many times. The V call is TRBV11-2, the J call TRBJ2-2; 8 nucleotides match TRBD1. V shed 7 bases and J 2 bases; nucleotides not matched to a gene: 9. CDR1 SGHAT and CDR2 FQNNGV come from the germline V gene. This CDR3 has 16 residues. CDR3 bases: TGTGCCAGCACCCCCTCCGGGACAGGCAACACCGGGGAGCTGTTTTTT. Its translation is CASTPSGTGNTGELFF.

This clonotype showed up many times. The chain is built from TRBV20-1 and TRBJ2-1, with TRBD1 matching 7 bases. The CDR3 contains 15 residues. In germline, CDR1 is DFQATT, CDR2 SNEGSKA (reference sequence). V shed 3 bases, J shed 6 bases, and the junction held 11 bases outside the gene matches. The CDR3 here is CSASLVRGNSNEQFF. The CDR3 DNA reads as TGCAGTGCTAGTCTGGTCAGGGGGAATTCCAATGAGCAGTTCTTC.

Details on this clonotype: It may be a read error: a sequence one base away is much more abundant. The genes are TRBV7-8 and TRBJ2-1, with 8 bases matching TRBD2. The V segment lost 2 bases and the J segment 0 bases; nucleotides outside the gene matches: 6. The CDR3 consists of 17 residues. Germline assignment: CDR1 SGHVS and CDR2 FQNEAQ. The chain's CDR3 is CASSLNSGVISYNEQFF. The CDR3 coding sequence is TGTGCCAGCAGCTTAAATAGCGGGGTCATCTCCTACAATGAGCAGTTCTTC.

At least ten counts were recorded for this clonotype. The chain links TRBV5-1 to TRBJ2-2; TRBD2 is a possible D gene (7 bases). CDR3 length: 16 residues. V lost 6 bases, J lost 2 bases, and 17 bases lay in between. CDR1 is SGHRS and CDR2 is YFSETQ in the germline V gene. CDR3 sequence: CASISSGGRNTGELFF. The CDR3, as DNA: TGCGCCAGCATCTCTTCGGGGGGCCGTAACACCGGGGAGCTGTTTTTT.

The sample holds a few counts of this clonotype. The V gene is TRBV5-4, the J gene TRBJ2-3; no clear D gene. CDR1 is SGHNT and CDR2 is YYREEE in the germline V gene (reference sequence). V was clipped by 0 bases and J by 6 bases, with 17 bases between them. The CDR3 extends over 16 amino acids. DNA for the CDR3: TGTGCCAGCAGCTTGGAACCGGATGTTTCTCGGGATACGCAGTATTTT. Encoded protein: CASSLEPDVSRDTQYF.

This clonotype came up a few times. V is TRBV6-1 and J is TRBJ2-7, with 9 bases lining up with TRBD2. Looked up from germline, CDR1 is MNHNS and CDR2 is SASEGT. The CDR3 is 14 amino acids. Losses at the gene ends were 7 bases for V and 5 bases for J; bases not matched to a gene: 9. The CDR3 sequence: CASNTGTSFHEQYF. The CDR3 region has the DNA TGTGCCAGCAATACGGGGACTAGCTTTCACGAGCAGTACTTC.

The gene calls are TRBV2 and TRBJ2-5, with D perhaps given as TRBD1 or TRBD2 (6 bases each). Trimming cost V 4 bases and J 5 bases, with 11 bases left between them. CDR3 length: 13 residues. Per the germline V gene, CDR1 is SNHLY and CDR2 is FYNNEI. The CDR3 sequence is CASSGGGGETQYF. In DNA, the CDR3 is TGTGCCAGCAGTGGTGGAGGGGGTGAGACCCAGTACTTC.

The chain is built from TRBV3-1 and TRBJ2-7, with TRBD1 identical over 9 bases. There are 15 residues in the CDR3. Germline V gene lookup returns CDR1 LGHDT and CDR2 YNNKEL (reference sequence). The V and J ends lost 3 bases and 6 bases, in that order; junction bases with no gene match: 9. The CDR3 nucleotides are TGTGCCAGCAGCCAGGCCGGGACAGGGTTGGGCGAGCAGTACTTC. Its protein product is CASSQAGTGLGEQYF.

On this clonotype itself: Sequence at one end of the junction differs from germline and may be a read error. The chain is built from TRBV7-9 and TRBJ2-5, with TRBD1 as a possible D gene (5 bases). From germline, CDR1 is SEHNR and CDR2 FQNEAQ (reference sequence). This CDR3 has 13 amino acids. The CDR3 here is CASSLQGEETQYF. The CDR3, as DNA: TGCGCCAGCAGCTTGCAAGGGGAAGAGACCCAGTACTTC.

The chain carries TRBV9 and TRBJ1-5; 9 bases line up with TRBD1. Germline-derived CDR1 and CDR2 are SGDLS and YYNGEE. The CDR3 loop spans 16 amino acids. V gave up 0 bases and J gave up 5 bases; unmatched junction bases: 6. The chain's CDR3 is CASSVGPDRGYQPQHF. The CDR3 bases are TGTGCCAGCAGCGTAGGTCCGGACAGGGGTTATCAGCCCCAGCATTTT. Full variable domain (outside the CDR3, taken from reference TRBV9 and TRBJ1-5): DSGVTQTPKHLITATGQRVTLRCSPRSGDLSVYWYQQSLDQGLQFLIQYYNGEERAKGNILERFSAQQFPDLHSELNLSSLELGDSALYFCASSVGPDRGYQPQHFGDGTRLSIL.

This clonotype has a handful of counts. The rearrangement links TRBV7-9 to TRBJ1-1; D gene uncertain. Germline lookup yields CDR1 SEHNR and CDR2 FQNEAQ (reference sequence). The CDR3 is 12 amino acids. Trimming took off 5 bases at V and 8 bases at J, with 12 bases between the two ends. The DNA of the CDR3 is TGTGCCAGCAGCCCAGCTGGCAGAGAAGCTTTCTTT. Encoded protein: CASSPAGREAFF.

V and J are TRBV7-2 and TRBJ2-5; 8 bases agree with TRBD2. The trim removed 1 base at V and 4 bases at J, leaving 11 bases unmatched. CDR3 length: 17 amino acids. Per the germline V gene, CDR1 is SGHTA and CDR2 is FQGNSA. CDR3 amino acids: CASSLVRLGLVGETQYF. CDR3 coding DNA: TGTGCCAGCAGCTTAGTTAGACTGGGACTAGTCGGAGAGACCCAGTACTTC.

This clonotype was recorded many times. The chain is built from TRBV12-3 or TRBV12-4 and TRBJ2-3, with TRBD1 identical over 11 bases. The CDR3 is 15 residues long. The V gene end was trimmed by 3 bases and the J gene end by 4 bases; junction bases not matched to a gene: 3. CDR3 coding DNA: TGTGCCAGCAGTTTGGAGGGACAGGGGGCAGATACGCAGTATTTT. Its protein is CASSLEGQGADTQYF.

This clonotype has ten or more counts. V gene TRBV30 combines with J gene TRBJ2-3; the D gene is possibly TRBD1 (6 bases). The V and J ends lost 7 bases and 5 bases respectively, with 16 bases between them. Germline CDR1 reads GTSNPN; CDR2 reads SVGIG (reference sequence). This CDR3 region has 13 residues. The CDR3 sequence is CALAPGVVDTQYF. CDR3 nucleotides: TGTGCCTTGGCCCCAGGGGTCGTAGATACGCAGTATTTT.

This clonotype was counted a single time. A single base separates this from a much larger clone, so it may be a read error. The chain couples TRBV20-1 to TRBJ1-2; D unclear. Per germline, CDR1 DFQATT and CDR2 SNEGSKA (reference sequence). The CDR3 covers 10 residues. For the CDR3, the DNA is TGCAGTGCTAGTACAGATGGCTACGCCTTC. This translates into CSASTDGYAF.

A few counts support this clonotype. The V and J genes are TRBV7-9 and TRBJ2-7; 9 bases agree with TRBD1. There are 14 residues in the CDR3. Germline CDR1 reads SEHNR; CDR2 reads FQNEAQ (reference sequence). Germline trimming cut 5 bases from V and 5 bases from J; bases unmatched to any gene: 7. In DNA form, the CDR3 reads TGTGCCAGCAGCCTAACAGGGGGCTTCGACGAGCAGTACTTC. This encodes CASSLTGGFDEQYF.

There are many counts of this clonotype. CDR3 nucleotides: TGTGCCAGCAGCCACGATCCCGGGGATAATACGCAGTATTTT. Its protein product is CASSHDPGDNTQYF. This chain connects TRBV11-2 to TRBJ2-3; possibly TRBD2 for D (5 bases). The CDR3 is 14 amino acids. V lost 5 bases and J 7 bases, leaving 16 bases between the germline ends. In germline, CDR1 is SGHAT, CDR2 FQNNGV.

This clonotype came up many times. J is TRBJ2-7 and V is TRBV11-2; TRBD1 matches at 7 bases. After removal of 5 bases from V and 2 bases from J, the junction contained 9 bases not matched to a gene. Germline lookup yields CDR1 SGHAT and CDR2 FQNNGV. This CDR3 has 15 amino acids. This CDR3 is CASSRTGTATYEQYF. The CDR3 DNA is TGTGCCAGCAGCCGGACCGGGACAGCAACCTACGAGCAGTACTTC.